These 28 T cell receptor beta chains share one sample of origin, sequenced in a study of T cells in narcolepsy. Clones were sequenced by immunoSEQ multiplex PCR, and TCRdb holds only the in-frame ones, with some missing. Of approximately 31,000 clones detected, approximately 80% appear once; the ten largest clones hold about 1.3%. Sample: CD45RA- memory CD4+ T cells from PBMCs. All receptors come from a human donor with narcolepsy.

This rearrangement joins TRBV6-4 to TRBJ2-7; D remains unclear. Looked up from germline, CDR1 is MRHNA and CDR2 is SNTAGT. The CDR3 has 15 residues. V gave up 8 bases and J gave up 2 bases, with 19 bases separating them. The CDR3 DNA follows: TGTGCCAGCCCCAAGGGCCGCTCAGAGCCCTACGAGCAGTACGTC. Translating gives CASPKGRSEPYEQYV.

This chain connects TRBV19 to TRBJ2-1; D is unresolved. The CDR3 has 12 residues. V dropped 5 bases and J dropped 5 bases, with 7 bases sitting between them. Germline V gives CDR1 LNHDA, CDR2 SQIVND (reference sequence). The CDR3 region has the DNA TGTGCCAGTAGTCTTCAAAACAATGAGCAGTTCTTC. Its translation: CASSLQNNEQFF.

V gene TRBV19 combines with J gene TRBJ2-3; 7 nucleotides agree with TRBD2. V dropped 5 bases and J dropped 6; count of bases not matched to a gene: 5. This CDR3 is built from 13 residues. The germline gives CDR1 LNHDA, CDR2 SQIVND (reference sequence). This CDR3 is CASSFKGGDTQYF. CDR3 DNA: TGTGCCAGTAGTTTCAAGGGAGGGGATACGCAGTATTTT.

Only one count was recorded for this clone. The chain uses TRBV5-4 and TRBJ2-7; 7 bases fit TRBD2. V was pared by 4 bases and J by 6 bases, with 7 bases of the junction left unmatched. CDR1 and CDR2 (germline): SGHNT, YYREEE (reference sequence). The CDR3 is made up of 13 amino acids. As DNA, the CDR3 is TGTGCCAGCAGCCTTTGGGGGGGAACCGAGCAGTACTTC. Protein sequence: CASSLWGGTEQYF.

CDR3 DNA: TGTGCCAGTCTTCCTATTGGCCAGTTGCGGGGCGTCGGCTATGGCTACACCTTC. Its translation: CASLPIGQLRGVGYGYTF. This chain joins TRBV19 and TRBJ1-2; D might be TRBD1 (5 bases). Germline V gives CDR1 LNHDA, CDR2 SQIVND (reference sequence). The CDR3 is 18 residues long. Between the trimmed V and J ends, which lost 8 bases and 4 bases, there was a span of 29 bases.

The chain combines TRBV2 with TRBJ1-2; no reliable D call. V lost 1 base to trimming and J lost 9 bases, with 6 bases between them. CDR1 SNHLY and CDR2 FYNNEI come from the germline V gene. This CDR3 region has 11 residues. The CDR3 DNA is TGTGCCAGCAGTGAAGGAGGGCGCTACACCTTC. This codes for CASSEGGRYTF.

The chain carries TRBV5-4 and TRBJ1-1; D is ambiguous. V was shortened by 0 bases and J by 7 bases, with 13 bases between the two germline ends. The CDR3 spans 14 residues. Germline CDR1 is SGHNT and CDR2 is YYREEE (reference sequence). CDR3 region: CASSLVSAESEAFF. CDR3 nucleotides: TGTGCCAGCAGCTTGGTCAGTGCGGAGAGTGAAGCTTTCTTT.

In DNA form, the CDR3 reads TGCGCCAGCAGCTTGGGGGACAGCAATACGCAGTATTTT. The encoded protein is CASSLGDSNTQYF. The genes are TRBV5-1 and TRBJ2-3, with TRBD1 matching 7 bases. Germline CDR1 and CDR2: SGHRS and YFSETQ. V trimming: 0 bases; J trimming: 7 bases; junction bases outside the gene matches: 2. The CDR3 runs to 13 residues.

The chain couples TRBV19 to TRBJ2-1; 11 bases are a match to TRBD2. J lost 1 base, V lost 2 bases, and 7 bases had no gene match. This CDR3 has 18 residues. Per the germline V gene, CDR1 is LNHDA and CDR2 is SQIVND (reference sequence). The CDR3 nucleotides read TGTGCCAGTAGTATACTAGCGGGGGGCTCATTTTCCTACAATGAGCAGTTCTTC. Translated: CASSILAGGSFSYNEQFF.

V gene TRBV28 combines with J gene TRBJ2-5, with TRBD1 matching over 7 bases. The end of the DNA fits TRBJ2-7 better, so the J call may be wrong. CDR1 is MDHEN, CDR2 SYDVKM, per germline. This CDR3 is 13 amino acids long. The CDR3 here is CASSKTGSYEQYF. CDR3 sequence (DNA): TGTGCCAGCAGTAAGACAGGGTCCTACGAGCAGTACTTC.

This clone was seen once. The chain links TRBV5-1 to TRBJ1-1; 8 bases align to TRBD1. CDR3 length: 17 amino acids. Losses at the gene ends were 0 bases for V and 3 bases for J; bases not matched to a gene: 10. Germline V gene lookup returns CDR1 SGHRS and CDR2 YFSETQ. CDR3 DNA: TGCGCCAGCAGCTTGGGGCAGGGGGCGCGATCTTACACTGAAGCTTTCTTT. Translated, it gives CASSLGQGARSYTEAFF.

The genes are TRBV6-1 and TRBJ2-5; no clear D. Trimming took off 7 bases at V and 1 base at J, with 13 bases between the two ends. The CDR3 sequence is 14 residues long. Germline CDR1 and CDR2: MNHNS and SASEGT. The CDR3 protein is CASTLTVRQETQYF. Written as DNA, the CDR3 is TGTGCCAGCACCCTGACGGTTCGCCAAGAGACCCAGTACTTC.

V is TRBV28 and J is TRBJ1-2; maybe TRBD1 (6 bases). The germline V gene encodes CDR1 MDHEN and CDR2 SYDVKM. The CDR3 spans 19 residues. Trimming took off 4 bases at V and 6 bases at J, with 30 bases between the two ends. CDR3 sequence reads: CASSSRARIPGALRHGYTF. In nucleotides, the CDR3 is TGTGCCAGCAGTTCCCGCGCCCGGATCCCGGGGGCGCTACGTCATGGCTACACCTTC.

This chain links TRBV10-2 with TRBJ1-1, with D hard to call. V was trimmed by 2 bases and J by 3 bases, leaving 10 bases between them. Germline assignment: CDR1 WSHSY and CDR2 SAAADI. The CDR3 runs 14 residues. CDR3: CASSERGGDTEAFF. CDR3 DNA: TGCGCCAGCAGTGAGCGGGGTGGGGACACTGAAGCTTTCTTT.

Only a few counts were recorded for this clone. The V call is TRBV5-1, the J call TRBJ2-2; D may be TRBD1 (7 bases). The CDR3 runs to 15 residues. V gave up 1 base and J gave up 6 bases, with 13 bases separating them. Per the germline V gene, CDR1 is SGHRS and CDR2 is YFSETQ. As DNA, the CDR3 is TGCGCCAGCAGCTTGTTTGACAGGGAGGCCGGGGAGCTGTTTTTT. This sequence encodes CASSLFDREAGELFF.

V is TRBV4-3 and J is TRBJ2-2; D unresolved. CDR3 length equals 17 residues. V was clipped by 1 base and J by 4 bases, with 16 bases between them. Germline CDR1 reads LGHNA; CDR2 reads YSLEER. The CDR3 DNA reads TGCGCCAGCAGCCAAGCCGGGCGCCAGGACCTCACCGGGGAGCTGTTTTTT. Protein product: CASSQAGRQDLTGELFF.

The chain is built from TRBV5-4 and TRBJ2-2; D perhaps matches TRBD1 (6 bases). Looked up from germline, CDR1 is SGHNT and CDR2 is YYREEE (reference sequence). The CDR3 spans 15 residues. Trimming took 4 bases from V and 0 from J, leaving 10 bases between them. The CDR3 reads CASSGDNPNTGELFF. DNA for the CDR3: TGTGCCAGCAGCGGGGACAACCCGAACACCGGGGAGCTGTTTTTT.

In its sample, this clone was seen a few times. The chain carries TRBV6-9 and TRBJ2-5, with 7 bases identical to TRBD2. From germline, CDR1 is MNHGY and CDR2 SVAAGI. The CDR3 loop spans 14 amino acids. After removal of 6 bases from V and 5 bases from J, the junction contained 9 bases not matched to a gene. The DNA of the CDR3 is TGTGCCAGCAGCGCGACTCAGGGAGGGGAGACCCAGTACTTC. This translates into CASSATQGGETQYF.

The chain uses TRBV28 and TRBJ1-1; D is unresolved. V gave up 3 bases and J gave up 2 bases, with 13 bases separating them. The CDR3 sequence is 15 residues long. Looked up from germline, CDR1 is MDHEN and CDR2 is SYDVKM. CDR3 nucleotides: TGTGCCAGCAGTTTGGCAGGCAGCCACAACACTGAAGCTTTCTTT. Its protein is CASSLAGSHNTEAFF.

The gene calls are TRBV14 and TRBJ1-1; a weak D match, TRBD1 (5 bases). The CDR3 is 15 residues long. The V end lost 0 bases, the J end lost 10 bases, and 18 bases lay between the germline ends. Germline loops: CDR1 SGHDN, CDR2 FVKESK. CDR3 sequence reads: CASSQERVGTSLAFF. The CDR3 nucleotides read TGTGCCAGCAGCCAAGAACGGGTGGGGACTTCACTAGCTTTCTTT.

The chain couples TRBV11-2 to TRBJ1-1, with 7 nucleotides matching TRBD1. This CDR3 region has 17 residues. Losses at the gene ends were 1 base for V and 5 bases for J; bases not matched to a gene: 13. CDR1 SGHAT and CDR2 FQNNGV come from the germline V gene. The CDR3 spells CASSLVGAGGLRTEAFF. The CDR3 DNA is TGTGCCAGCAGCTTAGTAGGGGCAGGGGGGCTGAGGACTGAAGCTTTCTTT.

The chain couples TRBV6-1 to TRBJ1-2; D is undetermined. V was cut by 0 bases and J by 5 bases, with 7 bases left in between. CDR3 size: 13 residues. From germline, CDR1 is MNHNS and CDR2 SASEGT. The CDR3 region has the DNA TGTGCCAGCAGTGAAGCGGGGAAATATGGCTACACCTTC. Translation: CASSEAGKYGYTF.

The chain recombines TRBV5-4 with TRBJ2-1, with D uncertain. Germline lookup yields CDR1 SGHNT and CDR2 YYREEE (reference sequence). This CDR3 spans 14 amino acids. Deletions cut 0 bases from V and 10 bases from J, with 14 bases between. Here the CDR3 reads CASSLVQGSGEQFF. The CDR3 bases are TGTGCCAGCAGCTTGGTACAAGGGTCTGGCGAGCAGTTCTTC.

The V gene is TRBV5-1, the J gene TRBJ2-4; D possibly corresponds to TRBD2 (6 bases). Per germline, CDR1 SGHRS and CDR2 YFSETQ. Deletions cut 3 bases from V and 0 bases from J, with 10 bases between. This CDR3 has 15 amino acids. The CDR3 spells CASSWGGTAKNIQYF. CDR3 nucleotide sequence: TGCGCCAGCAGCTGGGGCGGGACAGCCAAAAACATTCAGTACTTC.

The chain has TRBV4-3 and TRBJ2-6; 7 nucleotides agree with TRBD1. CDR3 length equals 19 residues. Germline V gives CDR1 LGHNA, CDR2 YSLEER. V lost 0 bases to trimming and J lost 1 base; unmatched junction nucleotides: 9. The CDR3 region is CASSQDRIEGASGANVLTF. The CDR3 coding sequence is TGCGCCAGCAGCCAAGATCGTATAGAGGGGGCGTCTGGGGCCAACGTCCTGACTTTC.

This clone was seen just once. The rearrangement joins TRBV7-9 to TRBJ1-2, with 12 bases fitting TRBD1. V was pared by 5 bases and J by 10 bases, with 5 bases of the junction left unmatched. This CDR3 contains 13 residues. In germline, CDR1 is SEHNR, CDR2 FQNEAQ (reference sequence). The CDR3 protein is CASSRGTGGAYTF. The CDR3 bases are TGTGCCAGCAGCCGCGGGACAGGGGGCGCCTACACCTTC.

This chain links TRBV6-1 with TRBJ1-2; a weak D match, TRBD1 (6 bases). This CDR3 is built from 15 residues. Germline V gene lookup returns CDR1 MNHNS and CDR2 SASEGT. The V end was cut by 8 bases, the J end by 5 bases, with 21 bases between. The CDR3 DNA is TGTGCCAGCCTGATCGCGGCAACAGGGAATTATGGCTACACCTTC. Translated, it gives CASLIAATGNYGYTF.

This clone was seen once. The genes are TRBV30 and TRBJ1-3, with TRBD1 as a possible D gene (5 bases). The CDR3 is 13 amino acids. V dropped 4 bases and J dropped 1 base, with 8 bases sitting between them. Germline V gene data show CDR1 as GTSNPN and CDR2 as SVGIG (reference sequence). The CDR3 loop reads CAWTRGSGNTIYF. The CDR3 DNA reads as TGTGCCTGGACTAGGGGTTCTGGAAACACCATATATTTT.